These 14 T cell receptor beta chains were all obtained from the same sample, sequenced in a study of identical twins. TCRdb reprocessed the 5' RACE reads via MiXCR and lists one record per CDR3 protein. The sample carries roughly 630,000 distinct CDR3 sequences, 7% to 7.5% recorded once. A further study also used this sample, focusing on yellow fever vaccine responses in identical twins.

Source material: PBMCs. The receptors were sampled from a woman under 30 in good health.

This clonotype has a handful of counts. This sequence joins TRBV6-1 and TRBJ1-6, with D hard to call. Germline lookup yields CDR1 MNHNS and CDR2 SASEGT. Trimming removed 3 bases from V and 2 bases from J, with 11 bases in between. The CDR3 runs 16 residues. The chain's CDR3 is CASSDRLTAYNSPLHF. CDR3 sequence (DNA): TGTGCCAGCAGTGACAGACTAACGGCCTATAATTCACCCCTCCACTTT.

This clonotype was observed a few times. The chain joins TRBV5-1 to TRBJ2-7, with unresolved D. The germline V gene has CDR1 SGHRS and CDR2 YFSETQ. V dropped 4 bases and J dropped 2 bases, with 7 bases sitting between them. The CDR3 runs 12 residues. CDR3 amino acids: CASSAFAYEQYF. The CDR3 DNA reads TGCGCCAGCAGCGCCTTCGCCTACGAGCAGTACTTC.

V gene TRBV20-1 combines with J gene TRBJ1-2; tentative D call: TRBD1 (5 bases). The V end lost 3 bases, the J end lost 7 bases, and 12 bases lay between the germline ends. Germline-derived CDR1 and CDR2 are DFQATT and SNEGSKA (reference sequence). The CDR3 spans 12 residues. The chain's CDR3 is CSASSGVGGYTF. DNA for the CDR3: TGCAGTGCTAGTTCGGGGGTTGGTGGCTACACCTTC.

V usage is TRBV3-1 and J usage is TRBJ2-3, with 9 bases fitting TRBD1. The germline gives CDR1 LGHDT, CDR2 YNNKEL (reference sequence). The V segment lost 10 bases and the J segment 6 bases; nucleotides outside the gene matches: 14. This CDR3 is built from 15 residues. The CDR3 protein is CATSWTGVTPDTQYF. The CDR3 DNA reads TGTGCCACCTCCTGGACAGGGGTCACTCCGGATACGCAGTATTTT.

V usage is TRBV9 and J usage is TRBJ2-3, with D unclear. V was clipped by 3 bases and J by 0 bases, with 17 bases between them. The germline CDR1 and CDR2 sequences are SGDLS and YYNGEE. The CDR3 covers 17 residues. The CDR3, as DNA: TGTGCCAGCAGCGCAGAGGCTCGTGGCTTTAGCACAGATACGCAGTATTTT. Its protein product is CASSAEARGFSTDTQYF. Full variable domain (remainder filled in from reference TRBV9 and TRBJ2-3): DSGVTQTPKHLITATGQRVTLRCSPRSGDLSVYWYQQSLDQGLQFLIQYYNGEERAKGNILERFSAQQFPDLHSELNLSSLELGDSALYFCASSAEARGFSTDTQYFGPGTRLTVL.

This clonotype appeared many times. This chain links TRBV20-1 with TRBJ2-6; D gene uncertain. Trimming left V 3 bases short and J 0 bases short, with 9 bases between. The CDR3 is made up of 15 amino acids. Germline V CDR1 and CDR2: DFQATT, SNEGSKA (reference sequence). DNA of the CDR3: TGCAGTGCTAGGGGTGAGAGCTCTGGGGCCAACGTCCTGACTTTC. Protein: CSARGESSGANVLTF.

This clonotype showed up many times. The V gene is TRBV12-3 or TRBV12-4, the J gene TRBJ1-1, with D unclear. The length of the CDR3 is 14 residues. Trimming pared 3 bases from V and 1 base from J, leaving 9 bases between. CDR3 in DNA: TGTGCCAGCAGTTTTGGGGTGGGGAACACTGAAGCTTTCTTT. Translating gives CASSFGVGNTEAFF.

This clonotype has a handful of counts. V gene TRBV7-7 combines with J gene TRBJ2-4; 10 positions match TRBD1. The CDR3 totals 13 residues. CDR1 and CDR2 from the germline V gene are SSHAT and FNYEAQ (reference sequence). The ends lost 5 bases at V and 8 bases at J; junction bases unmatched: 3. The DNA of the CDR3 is TGTGCCAGCAGCCGGGACAGGGGTGACATTCAGTACTTC. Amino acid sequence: CASSRDRGDIQYF. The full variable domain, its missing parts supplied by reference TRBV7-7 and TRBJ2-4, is GAGVSQSPRYKVTKRGQDVTLRCDPISSHATLYWYQQALGQGPEFLTYFNYEAQPDKSGLPSDRFSAERPEGSISTLTIQRTEQRDSAMYRCASSRDRGDIQYFGAGTRLSVL.

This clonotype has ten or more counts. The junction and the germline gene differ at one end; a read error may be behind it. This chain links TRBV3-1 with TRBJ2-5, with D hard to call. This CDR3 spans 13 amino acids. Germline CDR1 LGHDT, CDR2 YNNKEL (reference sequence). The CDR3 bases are TGCGCCAGCAGCCAAGGGTACCAAGAGACCCAGTACTTC. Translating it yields CASSQGYQETQYF.

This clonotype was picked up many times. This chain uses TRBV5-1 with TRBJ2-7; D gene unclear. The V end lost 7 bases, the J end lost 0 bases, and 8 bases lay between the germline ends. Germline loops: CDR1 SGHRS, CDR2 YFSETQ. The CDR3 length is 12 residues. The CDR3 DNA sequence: TGCGCCAGCCGAAATAGCTCCTACGAGCAGTACTTC. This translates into CASRNSSYEQYF.

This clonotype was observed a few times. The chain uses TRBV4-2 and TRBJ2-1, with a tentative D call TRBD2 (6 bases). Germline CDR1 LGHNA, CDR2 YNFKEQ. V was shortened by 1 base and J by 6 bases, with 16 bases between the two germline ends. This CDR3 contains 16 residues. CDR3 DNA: TGTGCCAGCAGCCAAGGCCAGGGTAGTAGCGGCAATGAGCAGTTCTTC. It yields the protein CASSQGQGSSGNEQFF.

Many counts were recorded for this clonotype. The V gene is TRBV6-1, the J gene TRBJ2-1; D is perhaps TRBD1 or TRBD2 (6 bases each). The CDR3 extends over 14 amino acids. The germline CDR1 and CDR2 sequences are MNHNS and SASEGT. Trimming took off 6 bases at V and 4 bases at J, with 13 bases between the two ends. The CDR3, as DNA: TGTGCCAGCAGCCCAGGGGAGGAGTACAATGAGCAGTTCTTC. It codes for CASSPGEEYNEQFF.

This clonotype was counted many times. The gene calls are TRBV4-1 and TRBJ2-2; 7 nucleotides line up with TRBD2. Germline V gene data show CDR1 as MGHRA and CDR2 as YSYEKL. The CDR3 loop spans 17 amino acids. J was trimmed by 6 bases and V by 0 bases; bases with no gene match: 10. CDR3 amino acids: CASSQDSRGGIAGELFF. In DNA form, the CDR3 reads TGCGCCAGCAGCCAAGATTCTCGCGGGGGTATTGCCGGGGAGCTGTTTTTT.

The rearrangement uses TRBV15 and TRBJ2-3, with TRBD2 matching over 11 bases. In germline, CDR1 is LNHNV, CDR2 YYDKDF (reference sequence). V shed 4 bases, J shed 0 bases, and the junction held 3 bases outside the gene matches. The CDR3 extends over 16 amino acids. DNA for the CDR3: TGTGCCACCAGCACCCGACTAGCGGGAAGCACAGATACGCAGTATTTT. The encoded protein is CATSTRLAGSTDTQYF.